This T cell receptor (beta chain) appears in the sequencing data of a study of shared clonotypes between healthy human individuals. Study-wide context: Every donor yielded three CD4 naive, three CD4 memory, two CD8 naive and one CD8 memory plate.

TCRdb's copy holds only in-frame clones and misses some; the assay was immunoSEQ multiplex PCR. The profile shows roughly 2 million clones, over 85% of them singletons. Trimming pared 4 bases from V and 0 bases from J, leaving 10 bases between. The CDR3 covers 15 residues. Germline V gene data show CDR1 as SGHTA and CDR2 as FQGNSA. The material sequenced was naive CD4+ T cells sorted from blood. Subset denoted: CD45RA+ positively selected. The genes are TRBV7-2 and TRBJ1-5; D is ambiguous. This TCR was recovered from a man aged 18 to 35 in good health. The CDR3 region has the DNA TGTGCCAGCAGCTACGGCACATATAGCAATCAGCCCCAGCATTTT. Its protein is CASSYGTYSNQPQHF. Using reference TRBV7-2 and TRBJ1-5 for the parts outside the CDR3, the full variable domain is GAGVSQSPSNKVTEKGKDVELRCDPISGHTALYWYRQSLGQGLEFLIYFQGNSAPDKSGLPSDRFSAERTGGSVSTLTIQRTQQEDSAVYLCASSYGTYSNQPQHFGDGTRLSIL.